These T cell receptor beta chains were read from a single sample in a study of T-cell reconstitution after alpha-beta-depleted transplantation in children. TCRdb recomputed calls from the PCR reads with MiXCR, one row per CDR3 protein. The profile shows some 600,000 distinct CDR3 sequences, around 13% of them singletons. Sequences were derived from PBMCs, mostly from graft donor cells, sampled 360 days after TCRalphabeta/CD19-depleted stem cell transplant. The receptors come from a male patient under 18 who had a stem cell transplant for acute myeloid leukemia, so the T cells may come from the graft donor. Both conserved end residues are part of each CDR3. Fields, in order: clone size, J gene, CDR3 length, D gene, V gene, CDR3 protein, CDR3 DNA. A D gene is named only where the DNA matches it firmly. A clone size is listed for some rows: how often the clone was seen (once, few, many), or a class if it is expanded.

>-|TRBJ2-1|15|TRBD2|TRBV7-3
CASSRSGRGYNEQFF
TGTGCCAGCAGCCGAAGCGGGAGAGGGTACAATGAGCAGTTCTTC
>-|TRBJ2-1|18|TRBD2|TRBV15
CATSRDGLGLAGGTEQFF
TGTGCCACCAGCAGAGATGGGCTGGGACTAGCGGGAGGGACTGAGCAGTTCTTC
>-|TRBJ2-1|15|TRBD2|TRBV20-1
CSARVPGLDLGEQFF
TGCAGTGCTAGAGTCCCGGGACTAGACTTGGGTGAGCAGTTCTTC
>-|TRBJ2-3|16|TRBD2|TRBV29-1
CSVSAGAITSTDTQYF
TGCAGCGTTTCAGCGGGGGCTATTACTAGCACAGATACGCAGTATTTT
>few|TRBJ2-6|15|-|TRBV20-1
CSARDPNSGANVLTF
TGCAGTGCTAGAGATCCCAACTCTGGGGCCAACGTCCTGACTTTC
>many|TRBJ2-7|14|-|TRBV12-3/TRBV12-4
CATQTTGFSYEQYF
TGTGCCACCCAAACTACAGGGTTTTCCTACGAGCAGTACTTC
>-|TRBJ2-7|16|-|TRBV7-2
CASSPLEVTLGYEQYF
TGTGCCAGCAGCCCATTAGAGGTAACTCTGGGATACGAGCAGTACTTC
>-|TRBJ2-3|15|TRBD2|TRBV15
CATSRDPGLADTQYF
TGTGCCACCAGCAGAGATCCGGGACTAGCGGATACGCAGTATTTT
>-|TRBJ2-1|17|TRBD1|TRBV27
CASSLYQGAVVGNEQFF
TGTGCCAGCAGTTTATATCAGGGGGCGGTAGTAGGCAATGAGCAGTTCTTC
>-|TRBJ2-7|16|-|TRBV29-1
CSVEVTADSKPYEQYF
TGCAGCGTTGAAGTCACAGCCGATTCAAAACCCTACGAGCAGTACTTC
>-|TRBJ2-7|15|TRBD2|TRBV4-2
CASSQDRLAGGEQYF
TGTGCCAGCAGCCAAGATAGACTAGCGGGAGGCGAGCAGTACTTC
>-|TRBJ2-3|15|TRBD1|TRBV5-1
CASSLAGTGIDTQYF
TGCGCCAGCAGCTTGGCCGGGACAGGGATAGATACGCAGTATTTT
>-|TRBJ2-5|14|-|TRBV7-8
CASSPLGLWETQYF
TGTGCCAGCAGCCCCCTGGGACTCTGGGAGACCCAGTACTTC
>few|TRBJ2-2|19|TRBD2|TRBV25-1
CASSEVWGGTSGKNGELFF
TGTGCCAGCAGCGAGGTTTGGGGAGGGACTAGCGGGAAGAACGGGGAGCTGTTTTTT
>-|TRBJ2-5|15|-|TRBV7-7
CASSFAAGVGETQYF
TGTGCTAGCAGCTTCGCCGCAGGGGTGGGAGAGACCCAGTACTTC
>-|TRBJ2-1|14|TRBD2|TRBV29-1
CSVVQLAGGNEQFF
TGCAGCGTTGTACAACTAGCGGGAGGCAATGAGCAGTTCTTC
>many|TRBJ2-1|15|TRBD2|TRBV29-1
CSVEGTGTSINEQFF
TGCAGCGTTGAAGGAACCGGGACTAGCATAAATGAGCAGTTCTTC